What follows are 17 T cell receptor beta chains derived from one specimen sequenced in a study of T-cell memory formation after mild COVID-19. TCRdb re-derived calls from the 5' RACE reads in MiXCR, one entry per CDR3 protein. The table shows roughly 350,000 distinct CDR3 sequences, with around 20% occurring only once. The sequenced material came from PBMCs or a T cell subset sorted from them (not recorded which). These receptors all stem from an adult woman who had mild COVID-19 (a few samples of this study predate the infection). Cell type and time point are not known.

The chain carries TRBV7-9 and TRBJ2-3; 7 bases are shared with TRBD2. Germline V gene data show CDR1 as SEHNR and CDR2 as FQNEAQ (reference sequence). With V trimmed by 5 bases and J by 2 bases, 10 bases remained unmatched. The length of the CDR3 is 16 residues. CDR3 residues: CASSRLASIDTDTQYF. CDR3 sequence (DNA): TGTGCCAGCAGCCGACTAGCCTCCATCGACACAGATACGCAGTATTTT.

The chain combines TRBV4-1 with TRBJ2-7, with D unresolved. This CDR3 is built from 16 residues. Germline loops: CDR1 MGHRA, CDR2 YSYEKL. The V and J ends lost 4 bases and 2 bases respectively, with 18 bases between them. DNA of the CDR3: TGCGCCAGCAGCCTCGAATCCCCACAGCATCCCTACGAGCAGTACTTC. Its protein product is CASSLESPQHPYEQYF.

The genes are TRBV10-3 and TRBJ2-2, with TRBD2 identical over 8 bases. V lost 7 bases and J lost 3; bases outside the gene matches: 4. The CDR3 has 14 residues. The V gene's germline CDR1 is ENHRY and CDR2 SYGVKD. CDR3 DNA: TGTGCCATCACAGCGGGAGTGTACACCGGGGAGCTGTTTTTT. Translated: CAITAGVYTGELFF.

This clonotype was counted only a few times. V gene TRBV30 combines with J gene TRBJ1-4, with 8 bases aligning to TRBD1. There are 11 residues in the CDR3. After removal of 5 bases from V and 12 bases from J, the junction contained 5 bases not matched to a gene. Per the germline V gene, CDR1 is GTSNPN and CDR2 is SVGIG (reference sequence). Here the CDR3 reads CAWGQGAELFF. For the CDR3, the DNA is TGTGCCTGGGGGCAGGGGGCAGAACTGTTTTTT.

This chain connects TRBV7-8 to TRBJ2-1; 15 bases map to TRBD2. V shed 4 bases and J 7 bases; nucleotides not matched to a gene: 5. The CDR3 sequence is 16 residues long. Germline V gene lookup returns CDR1 SGHVS and CDR2 FQNEAQ. The CDR3, as DNA: TGTGCCAGCAGCTCGCCGGGACTAGCGGGGGGAAATGAGCAGTTCTTC. Translating gives CASSSPGLAGGNEQFF.

The rearrangement joins TRBV7-2 to TRBJ1-1, with D possibly being TRBD1 (6 bases). Germline CDR1 reads SGHTA; CDR2 reads FQGNSA. With 5 bases removed from V and 2 bases from J, the gap between germline ends came to 15 bases. This CDR3 spans 15 amino acids. The CDR3 reads CASSTVWGRNTEAFF. CDR3 bases: TGTGCCAGCAGCACGGTTTGGGGGCGAAACACTGAAGCTTTCTTT.

This clonotype was recorded at least ten times. The chain couples TRBV5-5 to TRBJ2-1; D gene uncertain. Per the germline V gene, CDR1 is SGHKS and CDR2 is YYEKEE (reference sequence). This CDR3 spans 16 amino acids. The V end lost 0 bases, the J end lost 0 bases, and 10 bases lay between the germline ends. CDR3 region: CASSLVGTSSYNEQFF. The CDR3 region has the DNA TGTGCCAGCAGCTTGGTGGGAACGAGCTCCTACAATGAGCAGTTCTTC.

This clonotype was seen a few times. This rearrangement joins TRBV12-3 or TRBV12-4 to TRBJ2-1; D is perhaps TRBD1 (6 bases). Trimming took off 2 bases at V and 3 bases at J, with 14 bases between the two ends. CDR3 size: 16 residues. Written as DNA, the CDR3 is TGTGCCAGCAGTTTATGGGGGCCTAAAAACTACAATGAGCAGTTCTTC. This encodes CASSLWGPKNYNEQFF.

The chain couples TRBV9 to TRBJ2-1, with D possibly TRBD1 on 5 matching bases. In germline, CDR1 is SGDLS, CDR2 YYNGEE. The CDR3 runs to 13 residues. The V and J ends lost 3 bases and 2 bases respectively, with 6 bases between them. The CDR3 sequence is CASSAQAYNEQFF. CDR3 DNA sequence: TGTGCCAGCAGCGCACAGGCCTACAATGAGCAGTTCTTC.

This clonotype occurred a few times. This chain uses TRBV12-3 or TRBV12-4 with TRBJ1-1, with no clear D. This CDR3 has 14 residues. V lost 6 bases to trimming and J lost 0 bases, with 11 bases between them. Here the CDR3 DNA reads TGTGCCAGCAGCCGGCGATTGATGAACACTGAAGCTTTCTTT. Its protein product is CASSRRLMNTEAFF.

The chain recombines TRBV6-2 or TRBV6-3 with TRBJ1-5, with a tentative D call TRBD1 (5 bases). The CDR3 consists of 15 residues. Per the germline V gene, CDR1 is MNHEY and CDR2 is SVGEGT. The germline V and J ends were trimmed by 0 bases and 3 bases, with 9 bases remaining between them. For the CDR3, the DNA is TGTGCCAGCAGTTACTCCAGGGACGACAATCAGCCCCAGCATTTT. The encoded protein is CASSYSRDDNQPQHF.

The J gene is TRBJ1-4, the V gene TRBV5-4, with unresolved D. CDR3 length equals 12 residues. In germline, CDR1 is SGHNT, CDR2 YYREEE (reference sequence). Trimming took off 4 bases at V and 4 bases at J, with 5 bases between the two ends. The CDR3: CASSAYNEKLFF. Written as DNA, the CDR3 is TGTGCCAGCAGCGCGTATAATGAAAAACTGTTTTTT. The complete variable domain, with remaining parts taken from reference TRBV5-4 and TRBJ1-4, reads ETGVTQSPTHLIKTRGQQVTLRCSSQSGHNTVSWYQQALGQGPQFIFQYYREEENGRGNFPPRFSGLQFPNYSSELNVNALELDDSALYLCASSAYNEKLFFGSGTQLSVL.

This clonotype was observed a handful of times. The chain recombines TRBV11-2 with TRBJ2-7, with D perhaps TRBD1 or TRBD2 (5 bases each). Germline V gene lookup returns CDR1 SGHAT and CDR2 FQNNGV. This CDR3 spans 13 amino acids. V dropped 10 bases and J dropped 0 bases, with 13 bases sitting between them. Here the CDR3 reads CATRDGSSYEQYF. The CDR3 DNA follows: TGTGCCACCCGGGACGGAAGCTCCTACGAGCAGTACTTC.

This clonotype was seen a few times. The V call is TRBV4-1, the J call TRBJ2-7, with D possibly TRBD2 on 6 matching bases. V lost 7 bases to trimming and J lost 7 bases, with 20 bases between them. Per germline, CDR1 MGHRA and CDR2 YSYEKL. The length of the CDR3 is 14 residues. This CDR3 is CASTPGTGPGEQYF. The CDR3 DNA sequence: TGCGCCAGCACACCCGGGACTGGACCCGGGGAGCAGTACTTC.

This clonotype was detected a few times. The J gene is TRBJ1-2, the V gene TRBV20-1; D perhaps matches TRBD1 (6 bases). Germline V gene data show CDR1 as DFQATT and CDR2 as SNEGSKA (reference sequence). Trimming shortened V by 1 base and J by 0 bases, and 18 bases separated the two germline ends. This CDR3 has 17 residues. The CDR3 bases are TGCAGTGCTAGAGGGGCAGGGGACGGAAGATCTAACTATGGCTACACCTTC. Its protein is CSARGAGDGRSNYGYTF.

This clonotype was counted only a few times. The V call is TRBV13, the J call TRBJ2-3, with 12 bases identical to TRBD2. The germline V gene encodes CDR1 PRHDT and CDR2 FYEKMQ (reference sequence). Trimming at V came to 6 bases and at J to 1 base, leaving 5 bases not matched to a gene. This CDR3 is 16 amino acids long. CDR3 sequence (DNA): TGTGCCAGCAGACGGCGGACTAGCGGGGGCACAGATACGCAGTATTTT. Its translation: CASRRRTSGGTDTQYF.

This clonotype was counted between two and nine times. This rearrangement joins TRBV6-5 to TRBJ2-7; 8 bases fit TRBD1. CDR1 is MNHEY, CDR2 SVGAGI, per germline. J was trimmed by 2 bases and V by 6 bases; bases with no gene match: 9. This CDR3 comprises 15 residues. The CDR3 reads CASSFGTGVTYEQYF. For the CDR3, the DNA is TGTGCCAGCAGCTTCGGGACAGGCGTTACCTACGAGCAGTACTTC.